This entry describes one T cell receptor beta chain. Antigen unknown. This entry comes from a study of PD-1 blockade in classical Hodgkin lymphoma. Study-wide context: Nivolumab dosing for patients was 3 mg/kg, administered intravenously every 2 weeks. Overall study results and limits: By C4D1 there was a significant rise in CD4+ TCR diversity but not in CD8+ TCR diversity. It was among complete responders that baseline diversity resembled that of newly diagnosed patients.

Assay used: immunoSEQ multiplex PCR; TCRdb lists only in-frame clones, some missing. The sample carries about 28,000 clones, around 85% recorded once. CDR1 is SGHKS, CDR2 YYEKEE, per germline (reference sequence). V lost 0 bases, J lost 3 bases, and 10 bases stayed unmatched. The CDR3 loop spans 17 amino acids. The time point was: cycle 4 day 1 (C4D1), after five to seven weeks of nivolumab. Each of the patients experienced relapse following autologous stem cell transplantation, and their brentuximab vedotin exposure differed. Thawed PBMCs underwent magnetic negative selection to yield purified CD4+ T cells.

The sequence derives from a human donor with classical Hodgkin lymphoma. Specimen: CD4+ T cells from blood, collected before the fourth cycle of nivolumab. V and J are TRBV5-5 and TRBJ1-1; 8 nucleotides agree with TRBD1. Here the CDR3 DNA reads TGTGCCAGCAGCTTGGGCGGACAGGGAGGATGGGACACTGAAGCTTTCTTT. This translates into CASSLGGQGGWDTEAFF.